Listed below are T cell receptor beta chains from one sample, sequenced in a study of blood T cell repertoires in COVID-19. TCRdb's table, derived via immunoSEQ multiplex PCR, lists solely in-frame clones and lacks some. This sample yields under 200,000 clones, of which roughly 77% are seen a single time; 6.5% belongs to the top ten. Sequenced input: peripheral blood. Receptors originate from a man in his 70s with active or convalescent COVID-19. The CDR3 runs from the conserved cysteine through the conserved F or W. D genes are given only for firm matches. Not all rows give a size; the values are once, few, many and, for expanded clones, a class.

V gene	clone size	J gene	D gene	CDR3 protein	CDR3 DNA
TRBV5-1	-	TRBJ2-2	-	CASSLDGSFSPGELFF	TGCGCCAGCAGCTTGGACGGGAGTTTTAGTCCCGGGGAGCTGTTTTTT
TRBV6-5	-	TRBJ1-1	-	CASSMEGSTEAFF	TGTGCCAGCTCTATGGAAGGGAGCACTGAAGCTTTCTTT
TRBV18	-	TRBJ1-1	TRBD1	CASSPDRVTEAFF	TGTGCCAGCTCACCGGACAGGGTGACTGAAGCTTTCTTT
TRBV19	-	TRBJ2-1	-	CASGARGLGDEQFF	TGTGCCAGTGGGGCCCGGGGACTGGGGGATGAGCAGTTCTTC
TRBV5-6	once	TRBJ2-5	TRBD2	CASSLGTSGPTQYF	TGTGCCAGCAGCTTGGGTACTAGCGGACCGACCCAGTACTTC
TRBV28	once	TRBJ1-2	TRBD1	CASSLPGQGPYGYTF	TGTGCCAGCAGTTTACCGGGACAGGGTCCCTATGGCTACACCTTC
TRBV5-1	-	TRBJ2-2	TRBD1	CASSLVGDRVGGELFF	TGCGCCAGCAGCTTGGTGGGGGACAGGGTCGGCGGGGAGCTGTTTTTT
TRBV11-2	-	TRBJ1-2	-	CASSREANYGYTF	TGTGCCAGCAGCCGAGAAGCTAACTATGGCTACACCTTC
TRBV28	-	TRBJ1-1	TRBD1	CASSIRAGGTEAFF	TGTGCCAGCAGTATCCGTGCAGGGGGCACTGAAGCTTTCTTT
TRBV4-2	-	TRBJ1-2	TRBD1	CASSQDRTGDGYTF	TGTGCCAGCAGCCAAGATCGGACAGGGGATGGCTACACCTTC
TRBV6-6	once	TRBJ1-4	-	CASSFPSGPVDEKLFF	TGTGCCAGCAGTTTCCCTTCGGGTCCAGTAGATGAAAAACTGTTTTTT
TRBV10-3	few	TRBJ1-3	-	CAISDGGRGNTIYF	TGTGCCATCAGTGATGGAGGCAGAGGAAACACCATATATTTT
TRBV28	once	TRBJ1-1	TRBD1	CASSLMLRGGRHTEAFF	TGTGCCAGCAGTTTAATGCTAAGAGGGGGCAGGCACACTGAAGCTTTCTTT
TRBV4-3	-	TRBJ2-5	TRBD2	CASSPVAGPQETQYF	TGCGCCAGCAGCCCCGTAGCGGGGCCCCAAGAGACCCAGTACTTC
TRBV5-5	-	TRBJ2-7	-	CASSSRERSYEQYF	TGTGCCAGCAGCAGCAGAGAGCGCTCCTACGAGCAGTACTTC
TRBV5-1	-	TRBJ2-5	TRBD2	CASSARGGTQETQYF	TGCGCCAGCAGCGCTCGGGGGGGGACCCAGGAGACCCAGTACTTC
TRBV6-2/TRBV6-3	few	TRBJ1-1	-	CASSYSSIRGAFF	TGTGCCAGCAGTTACTCGAGTATCAGGGGAGCTTTCTTT
TRBV30	-	TRBJ1-2	TRBD1	CAWSVKTGGTYGYTF	TGTGCCTGGAGTGTAAAGACAGGGGGCACCTATGGCTACACCTTC
TRBV2	-	TRBJ1-1	-	CASSEPTRLNTEAFF	TGTGCCAGCAGTGAACCGACGCGGCTAAACACTGAAGCTTTCTTT
TRBV7-2	-	TRBJ2-3	-	CASSFTGPGTQYF	TGTGCCAGCAGCTTTACAGGGCCCGGTACGCAGTATTTT
TRBV18	once	TRBJ1-3	-	CASSPNSGNTIYF	TGTGCCAGCTCTCCTAACTCTGGAAACACCATATATTTT
TRBV6-5	-	TRBJ1-2	-	CASSTRSGANYGYTF	TGTGCCAGCAGTACAAGGTCGGGAGCTAACTATGGCTACACCTTC
TRBV7-8	few	TRBJ1-1	-	CASNSRGNTEAFF	TGTGCCAGCAATTCTAGGGGGAACACTGAAGCTTTCTTT
TRBV20-1	-	TRBJ2-3	-	CSGGAADTQYF	TGCAGTGGGGGCGCGGCAGATACGCAGTATTTT
TRBV29-1	-	TRBJ2-1	TRBD1	CSTRTGGYEQFF	TGCAGCACCCGGACAGGGGGGTACGAGCAGTTCTTC
TRBV4-2	-	TRBJ2-7	-	CASSQDTGQSANSYEQYF	TGTGCCAGCAGCCAAGATACAGGACAGTCTGCTAACTCCTACGAGCAGTACTTC
TRBV4-3	once	TRBJ2-2	-	CASSPDPIGGGPGELFF	TGCGCCAGCAGCCCCGACCCCATTGGGGGGGGCCCCGGGGAGCTGTTTTTT
TRBV7-2	-	TRBJ1-1	TRBD1	CASSLFVQGASRGTEAFF	TGTGCCAGCAGCTTGTTCGTCCAGGGGGCCTCGCGTGGGACTGAAGCTTTCTTT
TRBV5-6	-	TRBJ1-6	TRBD1	CASSSARTGPQSPLHF	TGTGCCAGCAGCTCGGCCCGGACAGGGCCCCAATCACCCCTCCACTTT
TRBV7-6	-	TRBJ2-7	TRBD1	CASSLATGVESYEQYF	TGTGCCAGCAGCTTAGCGACAGGGGTCGAGTCCTACGAGCAGTACTTC
TRBV7-2	-	TRBJ2-1	-	CASSPMLTGLGNEQFF	TGTGCCAGCAGCCCCATGCTGACTGGCCTAGGCAATGAGCAGTTCTTC
TRBV9	-	TRBJ1-1	TRBD1	CASSAGTGMNTEAFF	TGTGCCAGCAGCGCAGGGACAGGGATGAACACTGAAGCTTTCTTT
TRBV11-2	once	TRBJ1-1	TRBD1	CASSLQGDTEAFF	TGTGCCAGCAGCTTACAGGGGGACACTGAAGCTTTCTTT
TRBV6-1	-	TRBJ1-1	TRBD1	CASSDRQGTVNTEAFF	TGTGCCAGCAGTGACCGACAGGGAACGGTGAACACTGAAGCTTTCTTT
TRBV3-1/TRBV3-2	few	TRBJ1-4	TRBD1	CASSPSTGTGGEKLFF	TGTGCCAGCAGCCCTTCTACCGGGACAGGGGGCGAAAAACTGTTTTTT
TRBV2	few	TRBJ2-7	-	CASSEQNYEQYF	TGTGCCAGCAGTGAACAGAACTACGAGCAGTACTTC
TRBV7-9	-	TRBJ2-7	TRBD1	CASSSDRGYEQYF	TGTGCCAGCAGCTCAGACAGGGGGTACGAGCAGTACTTC
TRBV9	once	TRBJ2-7	-	CASSADGGGAYEQYF	TGTGCCAGCAGCGCCGATGGGGGCGGAGCCTACGAGCAGTACTTC
TRBV11-2	-	TRBJ1-3	-	CASKSSGNTIYF	TGTGCCAGCAAGAGCTCTGGAAACACCATATATTTT
TRBV6-5	-	TRBJ2-7	-	CASSYSKTGSYEQYF	TGTGCCAGCAGTTACTCGAAGACGGGTTCCTACGAGCAGTACTTC
TRBV5-1	-	TRBJ1-1	TRBD1	CASSMGQVEAFF	TGCGCCAGCAGTATGGGACAGGTTGAAGCTTTCTTT
TRBV18	once	TRBJ2-4	TRBD2	CASSPPGLAGGQNIQYF	TGTGCCAGCTCACCCCCGGGACTAGCGGGAGGACAAAACATTCAGTACTTC
TRBV19	-	TRBJ1-5	-	CASSGSREQPQHF	TGTGCCAGTAGTGGGTCGAGGGAACAGCCCCAGCATTTT
TRBV14	-	TRBJ1-5	-	CASSLRPGQPQHF	TGTGCCAGCAGCCTGAGGCCGGGTCAGCCCCAGCATTTT
TRBV18	-	TRBJ1-5	TRBD1	CASSPLTGGDQPQHF	TGTGCCAGCTCACCATTGACAGGGGGCGATCAGCCCCAGCATTTT
TRBV9	once	TRBJ2-2	TRBD2	CASSVGLTGLAFMANTGELFF	TGTGCCAGCAGCGTAGGGTTAACGGGACTAGCGTTTATGGCGAACACCGGGGAGCTGTTTTTT
TRBV3-1/TRBV3-2	-	TRBJ1-6	-	CASSLLTDNSPLHF	TGTGCCAGCAGTCTCTTGACAGATAATTCACCCCTCCACTTT
TRBV14	-	TRBJ1-1	-	CASTRNEGTEAFF	TGTGCCAGCACCCGAAATGAGGGCACTGAAGCTTTCTTT
TRBV4-2	-	TRBJ2-7	TRBD1	CASSHQRDSYEQYF	TGTGCCAGCAGCCATCAAAGGGACAGCTACGAGCAGTACTTC
TRBV7-2	-	TRBJ2-1	TRBD2	CASSFQSGGSNEQFF	TGTGCCAGCAGCTTTCAGAGCGGGGGGTCGAATGAGCAGTTCTTC
TRBV6-5	few	TRBJ2-2	TRBD1	CASSYSWTGSTGELFF	TGTGCCAGCAGTTACTCGTGGACAGGGTCCACCGGGGAGCTGTTTTTT
TRBV28	-	TRBJ2-7	TRBD1	CASSLFDRGPYEQYF	TGTGCCAGCAGTTTATTCGACAGGGGGCCCTACGAGCAGTACTTC
TRBV30	-	TRBJ1-4	-	CAWSVQTEEKLFF	TGTGCCTGGAGTGTACAGACAGAGGAAAAACTGTTTTTT
TRBV5-1	-	TRBJ1-5	-	CASSLTGNSNQPQHF	TGCGCCAGCAGCTTGACAGGGAATAGCAATCAGCCCCAGCATTTT
TRBV30	-	TRBJ2-5	TRBD1	CAWTLRRQGVWTQYF	TGTGCCTGGACCCTCCGGAGGCAGGGGGTTTGGACCCAGTACTTC
TRBV10-3	-	TRBJ1-2	TRBD1	CAINGSGGRGYTF	TGTGCCATCAATGGTTCAGGGGGCCGGGGCTACACCTTC
TRBV6-5	-	TRBJ1-2	TRBD1	CASSLGTASNGYTF	TGTGCCAGCAGTCTAGGGACAGCCTCCAATGGCTACACCTTC
TRBV30	-	TRBJ1-1	TRBD1	CAWSGGDTEAFF	TGTGCCTGGTCAGGGGGAGACACTGAAGCTTTCTTT
TRBV5-1	-	TRBJ2-5	-	CASRGSGETQYF	TGCGCCAGCAGGGGTTCCGGGGAGACCCAGTACTTC
TRBV3-1/TRBV3-2	-	TRBJ2-5	-	CASSRGSGQETQYF	TGTGCCAGCAGCAGGGGCTCCGGCCAAGAGACCCAGTACTTC